Sequencing of this T cell receptor beta chain was carried out in a study of blood T cell repertoires in COVID-19. This clone was observed a few times. Some clones are missing from TCRdb's copy, which holds only in-frame ones; the method was immunoSEQ multiplex PCR. The sample lists about 220,000 clones, 80% to 85% occurring once. The clonotype originates from a woman between 65 and 79 years old with COVID-19, enrolled during active disease. Sequencing was carried out using peripheral blood.

The CDR3: CASSPISGTTAGNTIYF. The CDR3 DNA sequence: TGTGCCAGCAGTCCAATCTCCGGGACAACCGCTGGAAACACCATATATTTT. V gene TRBV27 combines with J gene TRBJ1-3; TRBD1 is a possible D gene (6 bases). Between the trimmed V and J ends, which lost 5 bases and 2 bases, there was a span of 19 bases. The germline gives CDR1 MNHEY, CDR2 SMNVEV (reference sequence). The CDR3 runs 17 residues.